The rows below give T cell receptor beta chains drawn from one sample of a study of blood T cells in healthy people across ages. TCRdb redid the calling of the 5' RACE reads with MiXCR, one entry per CDR3 protein. The sample contains 850,000 to 1,000,000 distinct CDR3 sequences, under 50% of which appear only once. Sequencing was performed on blood. These receptors were obtained from a young man in good health. Each CDR3 is given with its conserved first and last residue. Fields, in order: CDR3 DNA, CDR3 protein, D gene, clone size, V gene, J gene. A D gene is named only where the DNA matches it firmly. Size is omitted from some rows. Given values are once, few, many or a class for expanded clones.

cdr3_nt: TGTGCCAGCAGCCATTGGGGACTAGCGGACTCCTACGAGCAGTACTTC; cdr3_aa: CASSHWGLADSYEQYF; d_call: TRBD2; clone_size: -; v_call: TRBV4-2; j_call: TRBJ2-7
cdr3_nt: TGTGCCAGCAGCACTAGCGGCCCAGATACGCAGTATTTT; cdr3_aa: CASSTSGPDTQYF; d_call: TRBD2; clone_size: -; v_call: TRBV12-3/TRBV12-4; j_call: TRBJ2-3
cdr3_nt: TGTGCCAGCAGCTTGCGACAGAAAGAGACCCAGTACTTC; cdr3_aa: CASSLRQKETQYF; d_call: -; clone_size: -; v_call: TRBV7-9; j_call: TRBJ2-5
cdr3_nt: TGTGCCAGCAGTCCGGAAGGCACTGAAGCTTTCTTT; cdr3_aa: CASSPEGTEAFF; d_call: -; clone_size: few; v_call: TRBV5-5; j_call: TRBJ1-1
cdr3_nt: TGTGCCAGCAGCCCCTCTTCATTGAACACTGAAGCTTTCTTT; cdr3_aa: CASSPSSLNTEAFF; d_call: -; clone_size: -; v_call: TRBV11-2; j_call: TRBJ1-1
cdr3_nt: TGTGCCAGCAGTTACCCTAGCGGGGGGGACTACGAGCAGTACTTC; cdr3_aa: CASSYPSGGDYEQYF; d_call: TRBD2; clone_size: few; v_call: TRBV7-9; j_call: TRBJ2-7
cdr3_nt: TGTGCCATCAGTGAGTCTGACGGGAGGGAAAAAAACTATGGCTACACCTTC; cdr3_aa: CAISESDGREKNYGYTF; d_call: -; clone_size: -; v_call: TRBV10-3; j_call: TRBJ1-2
cdr3_nt: TGTGCCCGGCAGACAGGGATTGACGAGCAGTACTTC; cdr3_aa: CARQTGIDEQYF; d_call: TRBD1; clone_size: once; v_call: TRBV30; j_call: TRBJ2-7
cdr3_nt: TGTGCCAGCGCCATAGTAGGGCTCTACGAGCAGTACTTC; cdr3_aa: CASAIVGLYEQYF; d_call: -; clone_size: -; v_call: TRBV25-1; j_call: TRBJ2-7
cdr3_nt: TGCAGTGCTTCCGTGGACGGGGCACCCTACAATGAGCAGTTCTTC; cdr3_aa: CSASVDGAPYNEQFF; d_call: -; clone_size: -; v_call: TRBV20-1; j_call: TRBJ2-1
cdr3_nt: TGTGCCAGCAGGGGAGAAGGGCAGGCGGGGGAGCAGTACTTC; cdr3_aa: CASRGEGQAGEQYF; d_call: -; clone_size: -; v_call: TRBV25-1; j_call: TRBJ2-7
cdr3_nt: TGCGCCAGCAGCTTGGGTAGCGGGGCAAACAATGAGCAGTTCTTC; cdr3_aa: CASSLGSGANNEQFF; d_call: TRBD2; clone_size: few; v_call: TRBV5-1; j_call: TRBJ2-1
cdr3_nt: TGTGCCAGCAGTTACCGGGGTTTCTACGAGCAGTACTTC; cdr3_aa: CASSYRGFYEQYF; d_call: -; clone_size: -; v_call: TRBV6-2/TRBV6-3; j_call: TRBJ2-7
cdr3_nt: TGTGCCAGCAGTTTAAAGGGACAGAGTGTTGGTCAGCCCCAGCATTTT; cdr3_aa: CASSLKGQSVGQPQHF; d_call: TRBD1; clone_size: -; v_call: TRBV12-3/TRBV12-4; j_call: TRBJ1-5
cdr3_nt: TGTGCCATCAGTGACCCGGCGGGGACGTCATCGCAGTATTTT; cdr3_aa: CAISDPAGTSSQYF; d_call: -; clone_size: -; v_call: TRBV10-3; j_call: TRBJ2-3
cdr3_nt: TGTGCCAGCAGCTTATTGGGGGGGACCTCCGAGCAGTACTTC; cdr3_aa: CASSLLGGTSEQYF; d_call: TRBD2; clone_size: few; v_call: TRBV7-2; j_call: TRBJ2-7
cdr3_nt: TGCAGTGCAAAAAAGCGGGGGGGCCTGTACGAGCAGTACTTC; cdr3_aa: CSAKKRGGLYEQYF; d_call: TRBD2; clone_size: -; v_call: TRBV20-1; j_call: TRBJ2-7
cdr3_nt: TGTGCCAGCAGAGTGGCAGGGACAATCTCCTACAATGAGCAGTTCTTC; cdr3_aa: CASRVAGTISYNEQFF; d_call: -; clone_size: -; v_call: TRBV27; j_call: TRBJ2-1
cdr3_nt: TGTGCCAGCAGTTTATTGGGGGACAGGCAGGATGGCTACACCTTC; cdr3_aa: CASSLLGDRQDGYTF; d_call: TRBD1; clone_size: -; v_call: TRBV28; j_call: TRBJ1-2
cdr3_nt: TGTGCTAGCAGCTTAGGAGCGGGGGGGCTAGCAGATACGCAGTATTTT; cdr3_aa: CASSLGAGGLADTQYF; d_call: TRBD2; clone_size: -; v_call: TRBV7-7; j_call: TRBJ2-3
cdr3_nt: TGTGCCACCGGGACTTACTCCTACGAGCAGTACTTC; cdr3_aa: CATGTYSYEQYF; d_call: -; clone_size: few; v_call: TRBV25-1; j_call: TRBJ2-7
cdr3_nt: TGTGCCACCTCCCTCCGGCTTAGCACAGATACGCAGTATTTT; cdr3_aa: CATSLRLSTDTQYF; d_call: -; clone_size: -; v_call: TRBV15; j_call: TRBJ2-3
cdr3_nt: TGCGCCAGCAGCCAAACCTCCGTAGCCAAAAACATTCAGTACTTC; cdr3_aa: CASSQTSVAKNIQYF; d_call: -; clone_size: -; v_call: TRBV4-1; j_call: TRBJ2-4
cdr3_nt: TGTGCCAGCAGCTGGACAGGTGGGACTGAAGCTTTCTTT; cdr3_aa: CASSWTGGTEAFF; d_call: TRBD1; clone_size: many; v_call: TRBV7-2; j_call: TRBJ1-1
cdr3_nt: TGCAGTGCTAGAGACTGGAGAGGGAACACAGATACGCAGTATTTT; cdr3_aa: CSARDWRGNTDTQYF; d_call: -; clone_size: -; v_call: TRBV20-1; j_call: TRBJ2-3
cdr3_nt: TGTGCCAGCAGTTTATTCTCTCGGGGCTCCTACAATGAGCAGTTCTTC; cdr3_aa: CASSLFSRGSYNEQFF; d_call: -; clone_size: -; v_call: TRBV27; j_call: TRBJ2-1
cdr3_nt: TGTGCCAGCAGCTTAGAAAGGTCCTCTGAAGCTTTCTTT; cdr3_aa: CASSLERSSEAFF; d_call: -; clone_size: few; v_call: TRBV7-2; j_call: TRBJ1-1
cdr3_nt: TGTGCCAGCATGCAAGCGGGGGGTTGGTACACCGGGGAGCTGTTTTTT; cdr3_aa: CASMQAGGWYTGELFF; d_call: TRBD2; clone_size: once; v_call: TRBV9; j_call: TRBJ2-2
cdr3_nt: TGTGCCAGCGGACAGGGAATACTTAATGAGCAGTTCTTC; cdr3_aa: CASGQGILNEQFF; d_call: TRBD1; clone_size: once; v_call: TRBV6-5; j_call: TRBJ2-1
cdr3_nt: TGTGCCAGCAGGAGGATAGCGGGGAAAAATGAGCAGTTCTTC; cdr3_aa: CASRRIAGKNEQFF; d_call: TRBD2; clone_size: -; v_call: TRBV28; j_call: TRBJ2-1
cdr3_nt: TGTGCCAGCAGTGAATATGGCGGGGGACAAGAGACCCAGTACTTC; cdr3_aa: CASSEYGGGQETQYF; d_call: TRBD2; clone_size: few; v_call: TRBV6-1; j_call: TRBJ2-5
cdr3_nt: TGTGCCAGCTCACCACCGTGGGTCAGTGGGGTTGACGAGCAGTACTTC; cdr3_aa: CASSPPWVSGVDEQYF; d_call: -; clone_size: -; v_call: TRBV18; j_call: TRBJ2-7
cdr3_nt: TGTGCCAGCAGCCTACAGGGGAGGATGGATACGCAGTATTTT; cdr3_aa: CASSLQGRMDTQYF; d_call: -; clone_size: -; v_call: TRBV3-1; j_call: TRBJ2-3
cdr3_nt: TGCGCCAGCAGCCAAGATTCCGGGGTCGTTGAGCAGTTCTTC; cdr3_aa: CASSQDSGVVEQFF; d_call: -; clone_size: -; v_call: TRBV4-3; j_call: TRBJ2-1
cdr3_nt: TGCGCCAGCAGCTTGGAAGATGTCAGCTACAATGAGCAGTTCTTC; cdr3_aa: CASSLEDVSYNEQFF; d_call: -; clone_size: -; v_call: TRBV5-1; j_call: TRBJ2-1
cdr3_nt: TGCGCCAACAGTCTAGCGGGGCCTACTAGCACAGATACGCAGTATTTT; cdr3_aa: CANSLAGPTSTDTQYF; d_call: TRBD2; clone_size: -; v_call: TRBV5-1; j_call: TRBJ2-3
cdr3_nt: TGCGCCAGCAGCCCCATCGGGGCGGGGTCCTACGAGCAGTACTTC; cdr3_aa: CASSPIGAGSYEQYF; d_call: -; clone_size: few; v_call: TRBV4-1; j_call: TRBJ2-7
cdr3_nt: TGTGCCAGCAGCGGAGACCGGGACAGTCGAAACATTCAGTACTTC; cdr3_aa: CASSGDRDSRNIQYF; d_call: TRBD1; clone_size: few; v_call: TRBV7-6; j_call: TRBJ2-4
cdr3_nt: TGTGCCAGCAGTAACGGAGGGGTAGGCACAGATACGCAGTATTTT; cdr3_aa: CASSNGGVGTDTQYF; d_call: -; clone_size: -; v_call: TRBV6-5; j_call: TRBJ2-3
cdr3_nt: TGTGCCAGCAGTTTATCGACACGGGGGCCCTCCTACAATGAGCAGTTCTTC; cdr3_aa: CASSLSTRGPSYNEQFF; d_call: -; clone_size: few; v_call: TRBV27; j_call: TRBJ2-1
cdr3_nt: TGTGCCAGCAGTTTATCGAACAGGGGGGACTACGAGCAGTACTTC; cdr3_aa: CASSLSNRGDYEQYF; d_call: TRBD1; clone_size: -; v_call: TRBV27; j_call: TRBJ2-7